These 4 T cell receptor beta chains came from one sample sequenced in a study of Ad26.COV2.S vaccination and SARS-CoV-2 variants. TCRdb keeps only in-frame clones here, not all; method: immunoSEQ multiplex PCR. This sample carries 350,000 to 450,000 clones, over 80% of them seen once, and the ten largest clones take approximately 1.6%. Documented treatment: around 19 received Ad26.COV2.S at low or high dose, single or two shots; roughly five received placebo; per-sample allocation not given. Collection of the samples took place on day 63 after the first injection of vaccine or placebo. The sequencing here drew on peripheral blood, taken in a trial of Ad26.COV2.S vaccine versus placebo. These TCRs come from a person aged 18-60 years who received the Ad26.COV2.S COVID-19 vaccine or a placebo.

This clone is a singleton in its sample. The gene calls are TRBV6-5 and TRBJ2-2; no clear D gene. V gave up 2 bases and J gave up 4 bases, with 8 bases separating them. The CDR3 length is 14 residues. Germline CDR1 reads MNHEY; CDR2 reads SVGAGI. The CDR3 nucleotides are TGTGCCAGCAGTTACAAATCGGTCACCGGGGAGCTGTTTTTT. Translated: CASSYKSVTGELFF.

This chain joins TRBV3-1 (or the pseudogene TRBV3-2) and TRBJ1-1, with 8 bases aligning to TRBD1. The CDR3 is 17 amino acids. V gave up 2 bases and J gave up 4 bases; unmatched junction bases: 12. Per the germline V gene, CDR1 is LGHDT and CDR2 is YNNKEL (reference sequence). CDR3 coding DNA: TGTGCCAGCAGCCAAAGACAGGGGCGGCCTCTTTGCACTGAAGCTTTCTTT. It yields the protein CASSQRQGRPLCTEAFF.

V gene TRBV19 combines with J gene TRBJ1-6; TRBD1 aligns across 8 bases. There are 16 residues in the CDR3. The V and J ends lost 4 bases and 6 bases, in that order; junction bases with no gene match: 8. The germline CDR1 and CDR2 sequences are LNHDA and SQIVND (reference sequence). CDR3 nucleotides: TGTGCCAGTAGTAAACAGGGGGTTGCTTTTAATTCACCCCTCCACTTT. Translating gives CASSKQGVAFNSPLHF. The entire variable domain, with the rest obtained from reference TRBV19 and TRBJ1-6, is as follows: DGGITQSPKYLFRKEGQNVTLSCEQNLNHDAMYWYRQDPGQGLRLIYYSQIVNDFQKGDIAEGYSVSREKKESFPLTVTSAQKNPTAFYLCASSKQGVAFNSPLHFGNGTRLTVT.

This chain uses TRBV5-6 with TRBJ1-2; D unclear. V dropped 3 bases and J dropped 5 bases, with 14 bases sitting between them. The germline V gene has CDR1 SGHDT and CDR2 YYEEEE. The CDR3 contains 14 residues. The CDR3 loop is CASSSPGNDYGYTF. CDR3 DNA sequence: TGTGCCAGCAGCTCCCCGGGGAATGATTATGGCTACACCTTC.